Listed below are T cell receptor beta chains from one sample, sequenced in a study of regulatory T cells in long-lasting Graves disease. TCRdb reprocessed the multiplex PCR reads with MiXCR, giving one entry per CDR3 protein. The sample holds some 320,000 distinct CDR3 sequences, 15% to 20% seen once. Here the sequenced sample was peripheral blood mononuclear cells (PBMCs), taken at new diagnosis, from a patient treated with antithyroid drugs. Receptors were obtained from a female donor with Graves disease. Each CDR3 is given with its conserved first and last residue. D genes are given only for firm matches. Clone size appears in some rows only: once, few, many, or a class for an expanded clone.

clone_size | j_call | v_call | d_call | cdr3_nt | cdr3_aa
- | TRBJ2-3 | TRBV5-1 | TRBD2 | TGCGCCGGCAGCTTGCTTGGGACTAGCGGGAGGGCCTCAGATACGCAGTATTTT | CAGSLLGTSGRASDTQYF
many | TRBJ2-1 | TRBV25-1 | TRBD2 | TGTGCCAGCAGTGCGTGGGGTGGACTAGCCGGGCAGTTCTTC | CASSAWGGLAGQFF
many | TRBJ2-5 | TRBV2 | - | TGTGCCAGCAGGGTCCTCGTAGGCCAAGAGACCCAGTACTTC | CASRVLVGQETQYF
- | TRBJ2-3 | TRBV7-2 | - | TGTGCCAGCAGCTTAGATCTTGCCACAGATACGCAGTATTTT | CASSLDLATDTQYF
- | TRBJ2-7 | TRBV20-1 | TRBD1 | TGCAGTGCTATCAAGGCTTCAGGACAGGGGTCCTACGAGCAGTACTTC | CSAIKASGQGSYEQYF
- | TRBJ1-2 | TRBV27 | - | TGTGCCAGCCAACCAAAAGTGAGAGGCTACACCTTC | CASQPKVRGYTF
few | TRBJ1-1 | TRBV14 | - | TGTGCCAGCAGACCAAGGGGATTCACTGAAGCTTTCTTT | CASRPRGFTEAFF
many | TRBJ2-7 | TRBV12-3/TRBV12-4 | - | TGTGCCAGCAGCAATCCCCACGGCTCCTACGAGCAGTACTTC | CASSNPHGSYEQYF
many | TRBJ1-1 | TRBV30 | - | TGTGCCTGGAGTGTAGGAGGGGGTTTTCCTGAAGCTTTCTTT | CAWSVGGGFPEAFF
- | TRBJ2-1 | TRBV19 | TRBD2 | TGTGCCAGTAGTTCGGGGGAGGGAGAGAATGAGCAGTTCTTC | CASSSGEGENEQFF
many | TRBJ2-6 | TRBV5-1 | - | TGCGCCAGCAGCTTGGGCGTACGTCTCTCTGGGGCCAACGTCCTGACTTTC | CASSLGVRLSGANVLTF
many | TRBJ2-5 | TRBV4-2 | TRBD2 | TGTGCCAGCAGCCAAGAGGGTAGCGGGAGCCAAGAGACCCAGTACTTC | CASSQEGSGSQETQYF
many | TRBJ2-3 | TRBV3-1 | - | TGTGCCAGCAGCCAAGGACGTGGTACAGATACGCAGTATTTT | CASSQGRGTDTQYF
once | TRBJ2-3 | TRBV7-8 | TRBD1 | TGTGCCAGCAGCTTACAGTCGGGGGACAGGGAGTATTTT | CASSLQSGDREYF
many | TRBJ2-1 | TRBV3-1 | - | TGTGCCAGCAGCCAAGACGCGGTCTCCTACAATGAGCAGTTCTTC | CASSQDAVSYNEQFF
many | TRBJ2-3 | TRBV18 | - | TGTGCCAGCTCACCACCTACAGGGGGGGAAGATACGCAGTATTTT | CASSPPTGGEDTQYF
many | TRBJ2-3 | TRBV27 | TRBD2 | TGTGCCAGCATCCTCAAAAGACTAGCGGGAGGGCTCACAGATACGCAGTATTTT | CASILKRLAGGLTDTQYF
many | TRBJ2-7 | TRBV10-3 | TRBD1 | TGTGCCATCACTAAAGGGGACAGGGACGAGCAGTACTTC | CAITKGDRDEQYF